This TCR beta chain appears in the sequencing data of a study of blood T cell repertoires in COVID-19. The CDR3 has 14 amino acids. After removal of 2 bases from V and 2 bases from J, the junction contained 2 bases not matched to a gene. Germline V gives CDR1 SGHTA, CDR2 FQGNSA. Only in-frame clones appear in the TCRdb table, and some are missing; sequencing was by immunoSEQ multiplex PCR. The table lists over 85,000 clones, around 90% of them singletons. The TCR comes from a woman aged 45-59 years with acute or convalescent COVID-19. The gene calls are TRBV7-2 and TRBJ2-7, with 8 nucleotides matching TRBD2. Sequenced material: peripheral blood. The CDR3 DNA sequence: TGTGCCAGCAGCTTAATAGCGGGACCCTACGAGCAGTACTTC. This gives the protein CASSLIAGPYEQYF.